The 26 T cell receptor beta chains in this list originate from one sample, sequenced in a study of blood T cells in healthy people across ages. Combining a sample-barcoded 5' primer with a J-beta primer mix, a second PCR ran for 7 to 11 cycles. One entry per CDR3 protein, called by TCRdb with MiXCR from the 5' RACE reads. This table holds fewer than 2 million distinct CDR3 sequences, approximately 39% found once. Sequenced input: blood. These receptors all come from a human donor in good health.

The chain has TRBV24-1 and TRBJ2-7, with D possibly TRBD2 on 6 matching bases. The germline V gene encodes CDR1 KGHDR and CDR2 SFDVKD. V was clipped by 7 bases and J by 5 bases, with 17 bases between them. The CDR3 is 14 amino acids. In DNA, the CDR3 is TGTGCCACCAGCGGACCGGGGGTGGCCAACGAGCAGTACTTC. Its protein is CATSGPGVANEQYF.

This clonotype was observed a handful of times. This chain uses TRBV29-1 with TRBJ2-7; tentatively, D is TRBD1 (5 bases). Trimming stripped 2 bases from V and 12 bases from J, with 17 bases between. This CDR3 contains 12 residues. Germline V gene data show CDR1 as SQVTM and CDR2 as ANQGSEA. The CDR3 DNA reads TGCAGCGTTGAATCCCTAAGGGGATTTATGTACTTC. It encodes CSVESLRGFMYF.

The chain recombines TRBV20-1 with TRBJ2-3; the D gene is possibly TRBD2 (6 bases). Trimming stripped 4 bases from V and 1 base from J, with 12 bases between. Germline V gives CDR1 DFQATT, CDR2 SNEGSKA (reference sequence). The CDR3 length is 14 residues. CDR3 residues: CSAINGGGTDTQYF. The CDR3 region has the DNA TGCAGTGCTATTAACGGGGGTGGCACAGATACGCAGTATTTT.

This clonotype was picked up a small number of times. The rearrangement uses TRBV5-1 and TRBJ2-7; 7 bases line up with TRBD1. V gave up 0 bases and J gave up 3 bases; unmatched junction bases: 12. The CDR3 length is 17 residues. Germline V gives CDR1 SGHRS, CDR2 YFSETQ. The CDR3 coding sequence is TGCGCCAGCAGCTTGGGGGCAACGCTGACAGGGCGCTACGAGCAGTACTTC. Protein product: CASSLGATLTGRYEQYF. The full variable domain, completed using reference TRBV5-1 and TRBJ2-7, is KAGVTQTPRYLIKTRGQQVTLSCSPISGHRSVSWYQQTPGQGLQFLFEYFSETQRNKGNFPGRFSGRQFSNSRSEMNVSTLELGDSALYLCASSLGATLTGRYEQYFGPGTRLTVT.

The chain has TRBV2 and TRBJ2-1; D call uncertain. Germline assignment: CDR1 SNHLY and CDR2 FYNNEI. V lost 5 bases, J lost 8 bases, and 10 bases lay in between. The CDR3 runs 12 residues. For the CDR3, the DNA is TGTGCCAGCAGTCGACCCCAGGATGAGCAGTTCTTC. Amino acids: CASSRPQDEQFF.

Only a few counts were recorded for this clonotype. The chain recombines TRBV6-5 with TRBJ2-1; maybe TRBD1 (6 bases). In germline, CDR1 is MNHEY, CDR2 SVGAGI. Between the trimmed V and J ends, which lost 8 bases and 3 bases, there was a span of 11 bases. CDR3 length: 13 amino acids. CDR3 protein: CASGGQNYNEQFF. The CDR3 DNA reads as TGTGCCAGCGGTGGACAGAACTACAATGAGCAGTTCTTC.

This clonotype was seen only once. V is TRBV20-1 and J is TRBJ2-7; D is unclear. The CDR3 spans 14 residues. Trimming shortened V by 2 bases and J by 5 bases, and 16 bases separated the two germline ends. Germline V gene sequence: CDR1 DFQATT, CDR2 SNEGSKA (reference sequence). In DNA, the CDR3 is TGCAGTGCTAGAAAGGCCGACATTGGGGACGAGCAGTACTTC. It encodes CSARKADIGDEQYF.

This clonotype was seen a few times. CDR3 loop: CASSQQHRDHEQYF. CDR3 DNA sequence: TGCGCCAGCAGCCAACAGCACAGGGACCACGAGCAGTACTTC. V gene TRBV4-3 combines with J gene TRBJ2-7, with a tentative D call TRBD1 (6 bases). Germline V CDR1 and CDR2: LGHNA, YSLEER. There are 14 residues in the CDR3. Trimming left V 2 bases short and J 5 bases short, with 13 bases between.

V usage is TRBV28 and J usage is TRBJ1-2, with D perhaps TRBD1 (5 bases). Germline CDR1 reads MDHEN; CDR2 reads SYDVKM. This CDR3 contains 13 residues. V was cut by 7 bases and J by 4 bases, with 13 bases left in between. As DNA, the CDR3 is TGTGCCAGCATCTCCTCTGACAGCTATGGCTACACCTTC. It yields the protein CASISSDSYGYTF.

This chain joins TRBV13 and TRBJ2-1, with 11 bases identical to TRBD1. V shed 10 bases and J 9 bases; nucleotides not matched to a gene: 8. Per germline, CDR1 PRHDT and CDR2 FYEKMQ (reference sequence). The CDR3 contains 13 residues. CDR3 in amino acids: CATAGTGGGEQFF. In DNA, the CDR3 is TGTGCCACCGCCGGGACAGGGGGTGGTGAGCAGTTCTTC.

J is TRBJ1-1 and V is TRBV9, with D maybe TRBD1 (6 bases). Trimming stripped 3 bases from V and 7 bases from J, with 10 bases between. The CDR3 runs to 12 residues. CDR1 is SGDLS, CDR2 YYNGEE, per germline. The CDR3 DNA reads TGTGCCAGCAGCGCTGAGGACAGTGAAGCTTTCTTT. Protein: CASSAEDSEAFF.

About this clonotype itself: A read error may account for a junction end that differs from germline. This chain connects TRBV5-5 to TRBJ1-2; TRBD1 is a possible D gene (6 bases). Per germline, CDR1 SGHKS and CDR2 YYEKEE (reference sequence). This CDR3 has 15 residues. The CDR3 sequence is CASGLPGQGLHGYTF. The CDR3 DNA sequence: TGTGCCAGCGGCTTACCGGGACAAGGGCTCCATGGCTACACCTTC.

This clonotype was picked up many times. This chain connects TRBV20-1 to TRBJ2-3; tentative D call: TRBD2 (5 bases). The ends were cut back, 5 bases at V and 5 bases at J, with 14 bases in the middle. Germline-derived CDR1 and CDR2 are DFQATT and SNEGSKA (reference sequence). The CDR3 runs to 13 residues. The CDR3 DNA follows: TGCAGTGCTCGACACCCGGGGATAGATACGCAGTATTTT. Its protein product is CSARHPGIDTQYF.

This clonotype showed up just a few times. The J gene is TRBJ2-5, the V gene TRBV5-5; D gene uncertain. CDR3 length: 16 residues. The ends were cut back, 0 bases at V and 5 bases at J, with 17 bases in the middle. CDR1 and CDR2 from the germline V gene are SGHKS and YYEKEE (reference sequence). The CDR3 DNA reads as TGTGCCAGCAGCTTGGTTTTTTTCGGTGGTGGGGAGACCCAGTACTTC. Translating it yields CASSLVFFGGGETQYF.

This clonotype has only a few counts. The chain is built from TRBV28 and TRBJ2-7; 7 positions agree with TRBD2. CDR1 MDHEN and CDR2 SYDVKM come from the germline V gene. The ends lost 3 bases at V and 1 base at J; junction bases unmatched: 15. The CDR3 contains 18 residues. Here the CDR3 reads CASSFSQAGFKPSYEQYF. As DNA, the CDR3 is TGTGCCAGCAGTTTTTCTCAAGCGGGGTTCAAACCTTCCTACGAGCAGTACTTC.

On this clonotype: Possible read error: a much larger clone is one base away. In DNA, the CDR3 is TGTGCCAGCAAAAGTCTCGAGGGACACCTTGGGGAGACCCAGTACTTC. Translation gives CASKSLEGHLGETQYF. The chain combines TRBV3-1 with TRBJ2-7; perhaps TRBD1 as D (6 bases). The end of the DNA aligns better with TRBJ2-5, so the J call may be wrong. The germline V gene has CDR1 LGHDT and CDR2 YNNKEL (reference sequence). There are 16 residues in the CDR3.

In its sample, this clonotype was seen a few times. CDR3 in amino acids: CAISEIRGLGNEQFF. Written as DNA, the CDR3 is TGTGCCATCAGTGAGATCAGGGGGCTAGGCAATGAGCAGTTCTTC. This chain uses TRBV10-3 with TRBJ2-1; 8 nucleotides agree with TRBD1. J lost 6 bases, V lost 2 bases, and 6 bases had no gene match. Germline CDR1 ENHRY, CDR2 SYGVKD. The CDR3 spans 15 residues.

This clonotype has more than one count but fewer than ten. This sequence joins TRBV20-1 and TRBJ2-3, with 8 bases fitting TRBD2. The CDR3 has 14 residues. With 6 bases clipped from V and 0 bases from J, the junction kept 5 bases outside the gene matches. Germline V lookup: CDR1 DFQATT, CDR2 SNEGSKA (reference sequence). CDR3: CSAEAGVSTDTQYF. In DNA, the CDR3 is TGCAGTGCCGAAGCGGGGGTTAGCACAGATACGCAGTATTTT.

The chain uses TRBV9 and TRBJ1-1; D gene uncertain. The germline V gene has CDR1 SGDLS and CDR2 YYNGEE. The V end was cut by 4 bases, the J end by 8 bases, with 21 bases between. This CDR3 is built from 15 residues. In DNA, the CDR3 is TGTGCCAGCAGCTCCACAACCTCGCCAGGCGGGGAAGCTTTCTTT. This translates into CASSSTTSPGGEAFF.

J is TRBJ2-7 and V is TRBV6-2 or TRBV6-3; possibly TRBD1 for D (6 bases). V gave up 5 bases and J gave up 1 base, with 12 bases separating them. The CDR3 runs 14 residues. From germline, CDR1 is MNHEY and CDR2 SVGEGT. CDR3 nucleotide sequence: TGTGCCAGCAGTCCACAGGGCATTTCCTACGAGCAGTACTTC. It translates to CASSPQGISYEQYF.

About this clonotype itself: Given the absence of the conserved phenylalanine or tryptophan at the CDR3 end, a read error is likely. The chain recombines TRBV20-1 with TRBJ1-2; perhaps TRBD1 as D (5 bases). The V end lost 0 bases, the J end lost 4 bases, and 12 bases lay between the germline ends. The germline V gene has CDR1 DFQATT and CDR2 SNEGSKA (reference sequence). The CDR3 extends over 14 amino acids. The CDR3 bases are TGCAGTGCTAGAGAAGGGCAGGGCCCCTATGGCTACACCTGC. The encoded protein is CSAREGQGPYGYTC.

V is TRBV5-1 and J is TRBJ2-1; D may be TRBD1 or TRBD2 (5 bases each). V shed 0 bases and J shed 6 bases, with 13 bases lying between them. This CDR3 contains 15 residues. The germline V gene encodes CDR1 SGHRS and CDR2 YFSETQ. For the CDR3, the DNA is TGCGCCAGCAGCTTGGCCAGGGCTGAGGGCAATGAGCAGTTCTTC. Protein sequence: CASSLARAEGNEQFF.

V and J are TRBV9 and TRBJ2-7, with 11 positions matching TRBD2. Losses at the gene ends were 2 bases for V and 0 bases for J; bases not matched to a gene: 4. Germline-derived CDR1 and CDR2 are SGDLS and YYNGEE. This CDR3 is built from 16 residues. Here the CDR3 DNA reads TGTGCCAGCAGCGTGGGACTAGCGGTTAGCTCCTACGAGCAGTACTTC. This encodes CASSVGLAVSSYEQYF.

This clonotype occurred a few times. The chain recombines TRBV6-2 or TRBV6-3 with TRBJ2-5; D uncertain. This CDR3 is 12 amino acids long. The germline V gene has CDR1 MNHEY and CDR2 SVGEGT. The V end lost 7 bases, the J end lost 5 bases, and 11 bases lay between the germline ends. For the CDR3, the DNA is TGTGCCAGCATGGACGGTGAGGAGACCCAGTACTTC. Translation: CASMDGEETQYF.

This clonotype was recorded a few times. The chain carries TRBV15 and TRBJ2-7; 12 bases align to TRBD2. Germline CDR1 reads LNHNV; CDR2 reads YYDKDF (reference sequence). The V gene end was trimmed by 3 bases and the J gene end by 2 bases; junction bases not matched to a gene: 5. This CDR3 contains 16 residues. CDR3 in DNA: TGTGCCACCAGCAGTCCCCGGACTAGCGGGGCCTACGAGCAGTACTTC. Its protein product is CATSSPRTSGAYEQYF.

V is TRBV20-1 and J is TRBJ1-5; D is perhaps TRBD1 (6 bases). Deletions cut 1 base from V and 2 bases from J, with 12 bases between. Germline CDR1 is DFQATT and CDR2 is SNEGSKA (reference sequence). CDR3 length: 15 residues. CDR3 loop: CSARAGGGGNQPQHF. In nucleotides, the CDR3 is TGCAGTGCTAGAGCGGGGGGCGGGGGCAATCAGCCCCAGCATTTT.